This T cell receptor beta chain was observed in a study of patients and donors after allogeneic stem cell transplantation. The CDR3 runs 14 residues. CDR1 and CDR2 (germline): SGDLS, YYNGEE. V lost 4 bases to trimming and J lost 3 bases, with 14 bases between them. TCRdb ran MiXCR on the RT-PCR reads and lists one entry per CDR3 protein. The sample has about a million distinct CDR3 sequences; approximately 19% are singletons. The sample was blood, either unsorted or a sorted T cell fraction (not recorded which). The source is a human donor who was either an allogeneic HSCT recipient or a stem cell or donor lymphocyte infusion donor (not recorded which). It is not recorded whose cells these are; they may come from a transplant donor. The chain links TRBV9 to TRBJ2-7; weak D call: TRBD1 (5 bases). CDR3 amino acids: CASSRGKTNYEQYF. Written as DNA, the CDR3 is TGTGCCAGCAGCAGGGGCAAAACGAACTACGAGCAGTACTTC.